The 15 T cell receptor beta chains reported below all come from one sample, sequenced in a study of T cells after yellow fever vaccination (dated by TCRdb to about 2019). In light of the paper, this sample's treatment or condition label describes: live attenuated yellow fever vaccine strain. The protocol used for the library was 5' RACE. Sequenced using an Illumina HiSeq 2500. TCRdb reprocessing: public reads trimmed at Q25 with fastp, clones called with MiXCR, in-frame beta chains kept. Rows are combined by CDR3 protein, so each entry shows the most common genes and DNA. This sample comprises tens of thousands of distinct CDR3 sequences, approximately 7% of them detected only once. The biggest ten clones account for about 40% of the sample. The source material was CD8+ T cells sorted from PBMCs, sampled 15 days after the yellow fever booster vaccination. These receptors all come from a man aged 25 to 40 who received the YFV17D yellow fever vaccine.

This clonotype was observed at least ten times. V gene TRBV10-3 combines with J gene TRBJ2-2, with D tentatively TRBD1 or TRBD2 (6 bases each). Trimming took off 3 bases at V and 0 bases at J, with 20 bases between the two ends. Germline values: CDR1 ENHRY, CDR2 SYGVKD. The CDR3 is 19 amino acids. CDR3 DNA: TGTGCCATCAGTGACCCAGACAGGACTATCGGCCCGAACACCGGGGAGCTGTTTTTT. Its protein is CAISDPDRTIGPNTGELFF.

This clonotype was detected ten times or more. V gene TRBV6-5 combines with J gene TRBJ2-7; D is unclear. From germline, CDR1 is MNHEY and CDR2 SVGAGI. This CDR3 has 14 residues. The V end lost 8 bases, the J end lost 1 base, and 15 bases lay between the germline ends. The CDR3 protein is CASVTWQPSYEQYF. The CDR3 region has the DNA TGTGCCAGCGTTACGTGGCAGCCGTCCTACGAGCAGTACTTC.

This clonotype was seen ten or more times. The chain uses TRBV5-6 and TRBJ2-3; D remains ambiguous. Germline CDR1 SGHDT, CDR2 YYEEEE. The germline V and J ends were trimmed by 4 bases and 4 bases, with 13 bases remaining between them. The CDR3 covers 14 residues. The CDR3 bases are TGTGCCAGCAGCCAAGACGGAAGATCAGATACGCAGTATTTT. This codes for CASSQDGRSDTQYF.

Ten or more counts support this clonotype. This chain joins TRBV10-2 and TRBJ1-1; D possibly corresponds to TRBD1 (6 bases). Germline assignment: CDR1 WSHSY and CDR2 SAAADI. Trimming left V 6 bases short and J 6 bases short, with 17 bases between. The CDR3 loop spans 14 amino acids. The CDR3 nucleotides are TGCGCCAGCAGCCCCGGCGGGGGCGAGGCTGAAGCTTTCTTT. Its translation: CASSPGGGEAEAFF.

This clonotype was counted at least ten times. The rearrangement joins TRBV29-1 to TRBJ1-2, with TRBD1 matching over 9 bases. The germline gives CDR1 SQVTM, CDR2 ANQGSEA. CDR3 length: 12 amino acids. The V segment lost 3 bases and the J segment 8 bases; nucleotides outside the gene matches: 4. The CDR3, as DNA: TGCAGCGTTGAGGGACAGGGTGGAGGCTACACCTTC. Translation gives CSVEGQGGGYTF.

This clonotype came up many times. V gene TRBV27 combines with J gene TRBJ2-7; 10 bases fit TRBD1. Germline V gene lookup returns CDR1 MNHEY and CDR2 SMNVEV (reference sequence). V dropped 4 bases and J dropped 3; count of bases not matched to a gene: 6. The CDR3 is 15 residues long. CDR3 loop: CASSSYGTGDYEQYF. The CDR3 DNA follows: TGTGCCAGCAGTTCCTACGGGACAGGGGACTACGAGCAGTACTTC.

V and J are TRBV20-1 and TRBJ2-1; 14 positions match TRBD2. Germline values: CDR1 DFQATT, CDR2 SNEGSKA (reference sequence). CDR3 length: 16 residues. Written as DNA, the CDR3 is TGCAGCCAACCGGGACTAGCGGGAGTCTCCTACAATGAGCAGTTCTTC. It yields the protein CSQPGLAGVSYNEQFF.

This clonotype occurred many times. The rearrangement joins TRBV9 to TRBJ2-1; the D gene is possibly TRBD2 (5 bases). Germline values: CDR1 SGDLS, CDR2 YYNGEE. This CDR3 comprises 13 residues. With 4 bases removed from V and 4 bases from J, the gap between germline ends came to 9 bases. CDR3 nucleotides: TGTGCCAGCAGCCTAGACTATTACAATGAGCAGTTCTTC. Its translation is CASSLDYYNEQFF.

This clonotype was counted many times. This chain joins TRBV28 and TRBJ2-7; D is undetermined. V was trimmed by 3 bases and J by 2 bases, leaving 11 bases between them. This CDR3 spans 14 amino acids. CDR1 MDHEN and CDR2 SYDVKM come from the germline V gene. CDR3 amino acids: CASSFRGRTYEQYF. Here the CDR3 DNA reads TGTGCCAGCAGTTTTCGAGGACGGACCTACGAGCAGTACTTC.

The table lists this clonotype with many counts. The chain combines TRBV12-3 or TRBV12-4 with TRBJ2-7; D is undetermined. The CDR3 covers 13 residues. Trimming stripped 1 base from V and 3 bases from J, with 7 bases between. CDR3 loop: CASSLGGVYEQYF. The CDR3 coding sequence is TGTGCCAGCAGTTTAGGAGGTGTCTACGAGCAGTACTTC.

This clonotype has a handful of counts. The J gene is TRBJ2-7, the V gene TRBV28; maybe TRBD1 (5 bases). Germline assignment: CDR1 MDHEN and CDR2 SYDVKM. This CDR3 has 14 residues. Trimming took 5 bases from V and 7 from J, leaving 18 bases between them. The CDR3 spells CASSHRRGGDEQYF. The CDR3 DNA is TGTGCCAGCAGTCACCGAAGGGGTGGGGATGAGCAGTACTTC.

This clonotype was recorded many times. The chain carries TRBV12-3 or TRBV12-4 and TRBJ2-1; no reliable D call. The CDR3 totals 13 residues. Trimming left V 4 bases short and J 8 bases short, with 12 bases between. This CDR3 reads CASSSATPDEQFF. The CDR3 DNA reads as TGTGCCAGCAGTTCAGCGACGCCAGATGAGCAGTTCTTC.

This clonotype was found many times. This chain uses TRBV20-1 with TRBJ2-7; no clear D gene. The germline CDR1 and CDR2 sequences are DFQATT and SNEGSKA (reference sequence). Trimming removed 3 bases from V and 1 base from J, with 16 bases in between. The CDR3 loop spans 15 amino acids. CDR3 DNA sequence: TGCAGTGCTAGCCCCCCAGCGACCTTTTCCTACGAGCAGTACTTC. This translates into CSASPPATFSYEQYF.

This clonotype has a count of ten or more. The chain employs TRBV7-9 and TRBJ2-7; D unclear. The germline gives CDR1 SEHNR, CDR2 FQNEAQ (reference sequence). V was clipped by 3 bases and J by 5 bases, with 11 bases between them. The CDR3 is 13 residues long. The DNA of the CDR3 is TGTGCCAGCAGCTTCTTATACTTTGACGAGCAGTACTTC. Encoded protein: CASSFLYFDEQYF.

This clonotype was detected many times. The genes are TRBV6-1 and TRBJ2-7; D uncertain. CDR3 length: 12 amino acids. Trimming took 4 bases from V and 5 from J, leaving 9 bases between them. Germline V gives CDR1 MNHNS, CDR2 SASEGT. CDR3 DNA sequence: TGTGCCAGCAGTGTGGGGTTTAACGAGCAGTACTTC. Translated: CASSVGFNEQYF.